The clone carrying this TCR beta chain was found many times. The entry originates in a study of neurological immune-mediated disorders. Over 190 million TCR-beta sequences (from 15-18 subjects) were yielded by each sequencing run. TCRdb itself ran the 5' RACE reads through MiXCR, one entry per CDR3 protein. Of some 49,000 distinct CDR3 sequences in the sample, around 14% were seen once. As for time point: longitudinal time-point 2. Unmatched junction bases numbered 8, after V lost 2 bases and J lost 5 bases. The CDR3 is made up of 16 amino acids. Germline CDR1 is SGHTA and CDR2 is FQGNSA. The specimen sequenced was PBMCs. This receptor was obtained from a male donor with HTLV-1-associated myelopathy (HAM/TSP). J is TRBJ2-3 and V is TRBV7-2, with TRBD1 identical over 9 bases. The CDR3 sequence is CASSLSGTGLGDTQYF. The CDR3 bases are TGTGCCAGCAGCTTATCCGGGACAGGGTTGGGAGATACGCAGTATTTT.